This T cell receptor beta chain was captured in a study of identical twins. TCRdb processed the 5' RACE reads anew with MiXCR; each CDR3 protein has one entry. This table holds about 250,000 distinct CDR3 sequences, around 8.3% found once. V lost 6 bases to trimming and J lost 8 bases; unmatched junction nucleotides: 6. The germline gives CDR1 SNHLY, CDR2 FYNNEI. This CDR3 is 14 amino acids long. This clonotype was counted only a few times. Separately, the same data were catalogued under a study of yellow fever vaccine responses in identical twins.

Input material: CD8+ T cells sorted from blood. The receptor comes from a woman aged 18-29 years in good health. This chain links TRBV2 with TRBJ1-4; TRBD1 matches 10 bases. The CDR3 reads CASRTGGAEEKLFF. CDR3 DNA sequence: TGTGCCAGCAGGACAGGGGGCGCGGAGGAAAAACTGTTTTTT.